This T cell receptor (beta chain) was observed in a study of CXCR3-negative and CXCR3-positive naive CD8 T cells. General study points: When CXCR3-positive naive cells were set against CXCR3-negative naive cells, the former had more hydrophobic TRB CDR3s. Memory cells differed in TRBV-TRBJ usage, but naive CXCR3-negative and CXCR3-positive cells had similar usage. Freshly isolated PBMCs were used in most assays, given partial CXCR3 loss after freezing.

Via 5' RACE with UMI labels, TRB cDNA libraries were prepared. TCRdb reanalyzed the 5' RACE reads and collapses them to one entry per CDR3 protein, without DNA. Here the sample table reports nearly 110,000 distinct CDR3 sequences. For this clonotype: The antigen remains unidentified.

This CDR3 comprises 14 residues. Per the germline V gene, CDR1 is SQVTM and CDR2 is ANQGSEA. The receptor comes from a human donor in good health. Some clones in this sample may be carry-over from other donors' samples. Sequencing used naive CXCR3+ CD8+ T cells from blood. Subset: CD45RO-CCR7+CD27+CD95- naive CD8+ T cells expressing CXCR3 (TNR3+). The chain employs TRBV29-1 and TRBJ2-1; TCRdb indicates TRBD2, and absent DNA this call remains unverified. CDR3 protein: CSVGAGVPLNEQFF.